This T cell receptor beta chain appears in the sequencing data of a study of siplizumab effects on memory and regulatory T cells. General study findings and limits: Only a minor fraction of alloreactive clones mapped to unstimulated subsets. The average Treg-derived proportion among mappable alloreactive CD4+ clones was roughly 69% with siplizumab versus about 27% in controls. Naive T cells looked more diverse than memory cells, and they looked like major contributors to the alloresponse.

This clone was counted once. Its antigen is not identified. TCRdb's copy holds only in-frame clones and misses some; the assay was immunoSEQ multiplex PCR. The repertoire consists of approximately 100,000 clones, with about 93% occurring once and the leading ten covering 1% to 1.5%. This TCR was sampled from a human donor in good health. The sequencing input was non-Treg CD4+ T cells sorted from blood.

The CDR3 nucleotides are TGTGCCAGCAGCTTAGTTTTAAGGCAAGCGGGACTGTACAATGAGCAGTTCTTC. It yields the protein CASSLVLRQAGLYNEQFF. The rearrangement joins TRBV7-9 to TRBJ2-1; 7 bases are shared with TRBD2. The V and J ends lost 1 base and 4 bases, in that order; junction bases with no gene match: 13. There are 18 residues in the CDR3. CDR1 SEHNR and CDR2 FQNEAQ come from the germline V gene (reference sequence).